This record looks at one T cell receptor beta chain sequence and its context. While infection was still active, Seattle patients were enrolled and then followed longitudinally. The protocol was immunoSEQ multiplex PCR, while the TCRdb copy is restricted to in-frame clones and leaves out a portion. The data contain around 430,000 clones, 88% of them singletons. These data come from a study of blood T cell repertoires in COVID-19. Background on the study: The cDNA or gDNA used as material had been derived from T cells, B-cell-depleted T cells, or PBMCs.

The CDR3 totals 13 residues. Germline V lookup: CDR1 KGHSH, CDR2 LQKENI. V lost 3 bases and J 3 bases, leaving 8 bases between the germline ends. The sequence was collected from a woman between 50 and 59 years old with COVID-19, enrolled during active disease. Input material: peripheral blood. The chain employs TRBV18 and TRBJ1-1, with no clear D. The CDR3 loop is CASSPIYDTEAFF. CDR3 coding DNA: TGTGCCAGCTCACCTATCTACGACACTGAAGCTTTCTTT. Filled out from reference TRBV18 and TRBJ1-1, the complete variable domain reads NAGVMQNPRHLVRRRGQEARLRCSPMKGHSHVYWYRQLPEEGLKFMVYLQKENIIDESGMPKERFSAEFPKEGPSILRIQQVVRGDSAAYFCASSPIYDTEAFFGQGTRLTVV.